A single sample is the source of the 13 T cell receptor beta chains below, sequenced in a study of blood T cell repertoires in COVID-19. Clones were read by immunoSEQ multiplex PCR, and TCRdb kept only the in-frame ones, dropping some. This sample has almost 25,000 clones; around 90% occur once, and the top ten carry 32%. Sequenced material: peripheral blood. The receptors were sampled from a man between 65 and 85 years old with active COVID-19.

CDR3 DNA sequence: TGCGCCAGCAGCCAAGGAGGGAGGGAGGGTTACAATGAGCAGTTCTTC. It yields the protein CASSQGGREGYNEQFF. The chain is built from TRBV4-1 and TRBJ2-1; 7 bases match TRBD2. This CDR3 is built from 16 residues. CDR1 and CDR2 from the germline V gene are MGHRA and YSYEKL. J was trimmed by 4 bases and V by 1 base; bases with no gene match: 7.

V gene TRBV7-2 combines with J gene TRBJ2-1, with 9 bases lining up with TRBD1. This CDR3 region has 16 residues. The junction had 11 bases not matched to a gene; V was cut back by 6 bases and J by 5 bases. CDR1 SGHTA and CDR2 FQGNSA come from the germline V gene. This chain's CDR3 is CASRFTGGISNNEQFF. CDR3 bases: TGTGCCAGCAGGTTTACAGGGGGCATATCCAACAATGAGCAGTTCTTC.

The chain links TRBV4-3 to TRBJ2-1; TRBD2 agrees at 8 bases. The CDR3 totals 15 residues. Germline V CDR1 and CDR2: LGHNA, YSLEER. V was clipped by 1 base and J by 7 bases; unmatched bases: 6. This chain's CDR3 is CASSQGSGGINEQFF. Written as DNA, the CDR3 is TGCGCCAGCAGCCAAGGGTCGGGGGGGATAAATGAGCAGTTCTTC.

This sequence joins TRBV11-2 and TRBJ2-3; 7 nucleotides line up with TRBD1. The CDR3 consists of 16 residues. Trimming at V came to 3 bases and at J to 1 base, leaving 7 bases not matched to a gene. Germline lookup yields CDR1 SGHAT and CDR2 FQNNGV. CDR3 amino acids: CASSFLPQGGTDTQYF. Here the CDR3 DNA reads TGTGCCAGCAGCTTCCTTCCCCAGGGGGGCACAGATACGCAGTATTTT.

This chain uses TRBV6-6 with TRBJ2-3, with 7 bases lining up with TRBD2. Germline V gene lookup returns CDR1 MNHNY and CDR2 SVGAGI (reference sequence). The CDR3 extends over 14 amino acids. Trimming removed 6 bases from V and 0 bases from J; junction bases left unmatched: 3. Here the CDR3 DNA reads TGTGCCAGCAGCCCTAGCGGAAGCACAGATACGCAGTATTTT. Its translation is CASSPSGSTDTQYF.

In this sample, this clone turned up once. The CDR3 coding sequence is TGTGCCAGCAGCTCAGACCCCAGAAGACCCGACAGGGGGCTAACCTACAATGAGCAGTTCTTC. Its protein product is CASSSDPRRPDRGLTYNEQFF. This rearrangement joins TRBV11-3 to TRBJ2-1; 10 bases agree with TRBD1. Trimming at V came to 4 bases and at J to 2 bases, leaving 20 bases not matched to a gene. CDR3 length equals 21 residues. Germline CDR1 reads SGHNT; CDR2 reads YENEEA. Drawing the rest from reference TRBV11-3 and TRBJ2-1, the complete variable domain is EAGVVQSPRYKIIEKKQPVAFWCNPISGHNTLYWYLQNLGQGPELLIRYENEEAVDDSQLPKDRFSAERLKGVDSTLKIQPAELGDSAVYLCASSSDPRRPDRGLTYNEQFFGPGTRLTVL.

This chain uses TRBV5-8 with TRBJ2-3; D is possibly TRBD2 (5 bases). The germline CDR1 and CDR2 sequences are SGHTS and YDEGEE. V lost 6 bases and J lost 0, with 14 bases in between. The CDR3 sequence is 15 residues long. CDR3 coding DNA: TGTGCCAGCACCCTTTTTAGCGTTAGCACAGATACGCAGTATTTT. It encodes CASTLFSVSTDTQYF.

The chain carries TRBV11-2 and TRBJ2-5; D might be TRBD2 (5 bases). V lost 3 bases and J lost 4, with 6 bases in between. The CDR3 is 12 residues long. CDR1 is SGHAT, CDR2 FQNNGV, per germline. The CDR3 loop is CASSFEGETQYF. The CDR3 region has the DNA TGTGCCAGCAGCTTTGAGGGAGAGACCCAGTACTTC.

V is TRBV14 and J is TRBJ2-3, with 9 positions matching TRBD1. Per the germline V gene, CDR1 is SGHDN and CDR2 is FVKESK. V shed 0 bases, J shed 11 bases, and the junction held 3 bases outside the gene matches. The CDR3 spans 13 residues. The CDR3 loop reads CASSQEGTGQQYF. CDR3 sequence (DNA): TGTGCCAGCAGCCAAGAAGGGACAGGGCAGCAGTATTTT.

As regards this clone: An end of the junction differs from the germline gene, which may be a read error. The J gene is TRBJ2-3, the V gene TRBV7-7; TRBD2 is a possible D gene (6 bases). The CDR3 extends over 15 amino acids. Germline-derived CDR1 and CDR2 are SSHAT and FNYEAQ (reference sequence). CDR3 in amino acids: CASSPSRGATDTQYF. DNA of the CDR3: TGTGCTAGCAGCCCCTCCCGCGGGGCGACAGATACGCAGTATTTT. The full variable domain, with the rest looked up from reference TRBV7-7 and TRBJ2-3, is GAGVSQSPRYKVTKRGQDVTLRCDPISSHATLYWYQQALGQGPEFLTYFNYEAQPDKSGLPSDRFSAERPEGSISTLTIQRTEQRDSAMYRCASSPSRGATDTQYFGPGTRLTVL.

This rearrangement joins TRBV6-5 to TRBJ2-1, with a possible D match to TRBD2 (6 bases). V was pared by 5 bases and J by 4 bases, with 9 bases between. Germline V gives CDR1 MNHEY, CDR2 SVGAGI. The CDR3 covers 13 residues. Here the CDR3 reads CASSRREYNEQFF. CDR3 bases: TGTGCCAGCAGTCGCCGGGAGTACAATGAGCAGTTCTTC.

The genes are TRBV7-8 and TRBJ2-1; possible D gene TRBD1, 6 bases. V was cut by 5 bases and J by 4 bases, with 18 bases left in between. This CDR3 contains 16 residues. Germline lookup yields CDR1 SGHVS and CDR2 FQNEAQ. CDR3 in amino acids: CASSPSVRGAYNEQFF. The DNA for the CDR3 is TGTGCCAGCAGCCCGAGTGTCAGGGGAGCGTACAATGAGCAGTTCTTC.

The chain has TRBV5-1 and TRBJ2-5; weak D call: TRBD2 (5 bases). Trimming removed 0 bases from V and 4 bases from J, with 10 bases in between. CDR1 is SGHRS and CDR2 is YFSETQ in the germline V gene. This CDR3 is 14 amino acids long. The DNA of the CDR3 is TGCGCCAGCAGCTTGGACGGGGTTCCAGAGACCCAGTACTTC. It is translated as CASSLDGVPETQYF.